These 10 T cell receptor beta chains originate from one sample sequenced in a study of cytomegalovirus exposure and HLA in healthy donors listed by TCRdb under 2017. Library preparation employed the immunoSEQ multiplex PCR assay. For the multiplex PCR, a mixture combining 60 forward primers for TCR Vbeta segments and 13 reverse primers for TCR Jbeta segments was used. Not all clones reach the TCRdb copy of this immuneACCESS table, which keeps in-frame sequences only. Checked studies attribute under half of the gap to unresolved V genes and leave the rest unexplained. For this sample there are 150,000 or so clones; around 81% appear just once. The top ten constitute around 5.6% of the sample. The sequenced material came from PBMCs. These receptors originate from a woman aged 40 to 50 in good health and CMV-seropositive.

The CDR3 bases are TGCAGCGTTGAGCGACAGGGTTTAAGGGAGCAGTACTTC. Translating it yields CSVERQGLREQYF. The chain carries TRBV29-1 and TRBJ2-7; 7 bases are a match to TRBD1. This CDR3 has 13 residues. V lost 3 bases to trimming and J lost 7 bases; unmatched junction nucleotides: 9. CDR1 and CDR2 from the germline V gene are SQVTM and ANQGSEA.

The chain employs TRBV29-1 and TRBJ2-7; D may be TRBD2 (5 bases). CDR3 size: 13 residues. V lost 5 bases and J 0 bases, leaving 11 bases between the germline ends. CDR1 SQVTM and CDR2 ANQGSEA come from the germline V gene. CDR3: CSVKTLASYEQYF. The CDR3 DNA reads TGCAGCGTTAAGACCCTAGCCTCCTACGAGCAGTACTTC.

V and J are TRBV19 and TRBJ1-5; TRBD1 might be the D (6 bases). The CDR3 totals 13 residues. Germline loops: CDR1 LNHDA, CDR2 SQIVND (reference sequence). Trimming shortened V by 8 bases and J by 9 bases, and 17 bases separated the two germline ends. The CDR3 DNA reads as TGTGCCAGTGCCACAGGGTTAGGACGGCCCCAGCATTTT. It codes for CASATGLGRPQHF. The full variable domain, with the rest looked up from reference TRBV19 and TRBJ1-5, is DGGITQSPKYLFRKEGQNVTLSCEQNLNHDAMYWYRQDPGQGLRLIYYSQIVNDFQKGDIAEGYSVSREKKESFPLTVTSAQKNPTAFYLCASATGLGRPQHFGDGTRLSIL.

The chain carries TRBV2 and TRBJ2-1; no reliable D call. This CDR3 is built from 14 residues. Germline-derived CDR1 and CDR2 are SNHLY and FYNNEI. V lost 6 bases, J lost 7 bases, and 16 bases lay in between. DNA of the CDR3: TGTGCCAGCAGACAAGAAAAGTTATTGAATGAGCAGTTCTTC. Amino acid sequence: CASRQEKLLNEQFF.

V is TRBV6-5 and J is TRBJ2-7; 14 bases are a match to TRBD2. The CDR3 runs to 16 residues. Germline assignment: CDR1 MNHEY and CDR2 SVGAGI. Unmatched junction bases numbered 6, after V lost 4 bases and J lost 4 bases. CDR3 sequence reads: CASSLGLAGAVYEQYF. The CDR3 DNA is TGTGCCAGCAGTTTGGGACTAGCGGGAGCGGTTTACGAGCAGTACTTC.

The sample holds a few counts of this clone. This chain links TRBV11-3 with TRBJ1-1; possibly TRBD1 for D (6 bases). The CDR3 is 15 amino acids. V shed 5 bases and J shed 4 bases, with 17 bases lying between them. The germline V gene encodes CDR1 SGHNT and CDR2 YENEEA. The CDR3: CASSSVSQGVTEAFF. Written as DNA, the CDR3 is TGTGCCAGCAGCAGTGTATCACAGGGTGTCACTGAAGCTTTCTTT.

The chain employs TRBV5-4 and TRBJ2-2; 10 bases are a match to TRBD2. The CDR3 totals 18 residues. With 3 bases clipped from V and 4 bases from J, the junction kept 12 bases outside the gene matches. Germline assignment: CDR1 SGHNT and CDR2 YYREEE (reference sequence). The CDR3 nucleotides read TGTGCCAGCAGCTCCTCTAGCGGGAGTATGCTTGGCACCGGGGAGCTGTTTTTT. Translating gives CASSSSSGSMLGTGELFF.

This clone showed up just once. This rearrangement joins TRBV28 to TRBJ1-1, with 7 bases matching TRBD1. Germline V gene lookup returns CDR1 MDHEN and CDR2 SYDVKM. After removal of 5 bases from V and 1 base from J, the junction contained 7 bases not matched to a gene. The CDR3 has 15 amino acids. The chain's CDR3 is CASSDQGGWNTEAFF. As DNA, the CDR3 is TGTGCCAGCAGTGATCAGGGGGGCTGGAACACTGAAGCTTTCTTT.

V gene TRBV6-1 combines with J gene TRBJ2-3; D unclear. The CDR3 has 15 amino acids. CDR1 is MNHNS, CDR2 SASEGT, per germline. The V gene lost 5 bases and the J gene lost 2 bases, with 14 bases spanning the gap. The CDR3 region has the DNA TGTGCCAGCAGTCCCCGTAGTCTGCCCACAGATACGCAGTATTTT. Its protein is CASSPRSLPTDTQYF.

This clone came up once. CDR3 amino acids: CASSIRTSGDRKADTQYF. The DNA of the CDR3 is TGTGCCAGCAGCATTAGGACTAGCGGGGACAGAAAGGCAGATACGCAGTATTTT. The chain recombines TRBV7-3 with TRBJ2-3; TRBD2 aligns across 12 bases. The CDR3 runs to 18 residues. The trim removed 5 bases at V and 4 bases at J, leaving 13 bases unmatched. Germline V lookup: CDR1 SGHTA, CDR2 FQGTGA.